This TCR beta chain was retrieved from a study of graft-versus-host responses after intestinal transplantation. Study summary: Anti-thymocyte globulin was used for induction in all recipients, who then took tacrolimus and steroids for about three years.

Broader study findings: Declining HvG levels early post-transplant were linked to peak circulating GvH clone levels.

As to this clone: The antigen remains undetermined.

TCRdb keeps only in-frame clones here, not all; method: immunoSEQ multiplex PCR. The sample contains 95,000 to 130,000 clones, roughly nine tenths of which appear only once. Germline V lookup: CDR1 SGHRS, CDR2 YFSETQ. Trimming at V came to 2 bases and at J to 7 bases, leaving 11 bases not matched to a gene. The CDR3 totals 16 residues. The TCR was taken from a human donor who received an intestinal transplant. The gene calls are TRBV5-1 and TRBJ1-2; 10 bases agree with TRBD1. The starting material was unstimulated CD4+ T cells sorted from spleen or lymph node cells, obtained before intestinal transplant. Here the CDR3 DNA reads TGCGCCAGCAGCTTTGGCCAACGACAGGGGGCGCGTGGCTACACCTTC. It codes for CASSFGQRQGARGYTF.